A selection of T cell receptor beta chains follows, all from one sample in a study of T cell responses to AZD1222 COVID-19 vaccine. The table came from immunoSEQ multiplex PCR; TCRdb's copy has only in-frame clones and leaves some out. Here the sample spans around 85,000 clones, roughly 90% being singletons. The source material was peripheral blood, sampled 28 days after the second AZD1222 dose. The receptors derive from an adult who received the AZD1222 COVID-19 vaccine. Both conserved end residues are part of each CDR3. Each record gives: clone size, J gene, V gene, D gene, CDR3 protein, CDR3 DNA. The D gene is left open where the match is weak. Size tells how often a clone was seen (once, few, many) or the class of an expanded clone, and some rows leave it out.

abundance: few; j_gene: TRBJ2-5; v_gene: TRBV7-8; d_gene: TRBD2; CDR3aa: CASSPQRGGRETQYF; CDR3nt: TGTGCCAGCAGCCCACAGCGGGGGGGCCGGGAGACCCAGTACTTC
abundance: .; j_gene: TRBJ2-3; v_gene: TRBV24-1; d_gene: TRBD2; CDR3aa: CATSVESGGLTDTQYF; CDR3nt: TGTGCCACCAGTGTTGAGAGCGGGGGCCTCACAGATACGCAGTATTTT
abundance: .; j_gene: TRBJ1-1; v_gene: TRBV14; d_gene: .; CDR3aa: CASAQSLNTEAFF; CDR3nt: TGTGCCAGCGCACAAAGCTTGAACACTGAAGCTTTCTTT
abundance: .; j_gene: TRBJ2-2; v_gene: TRBV7-9; d_gene: .; CDR3aa: CASSPDITGELFF; CDR3nt: TGTGCCAGCAGCCCGGACATAACCGGGGAGCTGTTTTTT
abundance: once; j_gene: TRBJ2-7; v_gene: TRBV4-1; d_gene: .; CDR3aa: CASSQGSNRDPYEQYF; CDR3nt: TGCGCCAGCAGCCAAGGATCCAACAGGGATCCCTACGAGCAGTACTTC
abundance: .; j_gene: TRBJ1-2; v_gene: TRBV20-1; d_gene: .; CDR3aa: CSVQTFYGYTF; CDR3nt: TGCAGTGTCCAGACATTCTATGGCTACACCTTC
abundance: .; j_gene: TRBJ1-2; v_gene: TRBV3-1/TRBV3-2; d_gene: .; CDR3aa: CASRKLDGMGGYTF; CDR3nt: TGTGCCAGCAGGAAATTGGACGGGATGGGGGGCTACACCTTC
abundance: .; j_gene: TRBJ2-1; v_gene: TRBV5-4; d_gene: TRBD2; CDR3aa: CASSSTSGGAGYNEQFF; CDR3nt: TGTGCCAGCAGCTCGACTAGCGGGGGGGCCGGGTACAATGAGCAGTTCTTC
abundance: .; j_gene: TRBJ1-2; v_gene: TRBV7-9; d_gene: TRBD1; CDR3aa: CASSQTGGNYGYTF; CDR3nt: TGTGCCAGCAGTCAGACAGGGGGAAACTATGGCTACACCTTC
abundance: .; j_gene: TRBJ2-7; v_gene: TRBV27; d_gene: TRBD1; CDR3aa: CASSFGQGPSYEQYF; CDR3nt: TGTGCCAGCAGTTTCGGACAGGGACCCTCCTACGAGCAGTACTTC
abundance: once; j_gene: TRBJ1-1; v_gene: TRBV6-5; d_gene: .; CDR3aa: CASTPPGDTEAFF; CDR3nt: TGTGCCAGCACGCCCCCTGGGGACACTGAAGCTTTCTTT
abundance: .; j_gene: TRBJ2-3; v_gene: TRBV5-1; d_gene: .; CDR3aa: CASSSDREGDTQYF; CDR3nt: TGCGCCAGCAGCTCGGACAGGGAGGGCGATACGCAGTATTTT
abundance: .; j_gene: TRBJ2-2; v_gene: TRBV6-2/TRBV6-3; d_gene: TRBD2; CDR3aa: CASSYWTSTGELFF; CDR3nt: TGTGCCAGCAGTTACTGGACTAGCACCGGGGAGCTGTTTTTT
abundance: .; j_gene: TRBJ1-5; v_gene: TRBV3-1/TRBV3-2; d_gene: .; CDR3aa: CASSQELGAGNQPQHF; CDR3nt: TGTGCCAGCAGCCAAGAACTGGGGGCGGGAAATCAGCCCCAGCATTTT
abundance: .; j_gene: TRBJ1-3; v_gene: TRBV5-1; d_gene: .; CDR3aa: CASSLGPGASSGNTIYF; CDR3nt: TGCGCCAGCAGCTTGGGGCCGGGGGCTTCTTCTGGAAACACCATATATTTT
abundance: .; j_gene: TRBJ2-3; v_gene: TRBV18; d_gene: .; CDR3aa: CASSRGTETDTQYF; CDR3nt: TGTGCCAGCTCACGGGGGACGGAAACAGATACGCAGTATTTT
abundance: .; j_gene: TRBJ2-3; v_gene: TRBV11-3; d_gene: TRBD2; CDR3aa: CASSQTSGGSDTQYF; CDR3nt: TGTGCCAGCAGCCAGACTAGCGGGGGGTCGGATACGCAGTATTTT
abundance: .; j_gene: TRBJ1-4; v_gene: TRBV2; d_gene: TRBD1; CDR3aa: CASSAMGQGTEKLFF; CDR3nt: TGTGCCAGCAGTGCGATGGGACAGGGGACTGAAAAACTGTTTTTT
abundance: .; j_gene: TRBJ1-5; v_gene: TRBV30; d_gene: .; CDR3aa: CAWNPGSNQPQHF; CDR3nt: TGTGCCTGGAATCCAGGTAGCAATCAGCCCCAGCATTTT
abundance: once; j_gene: TRBJ1-6; v_gene: TRBV7-2; d_gene: .; CDR3aa: CASSPGRRSYNSPLHF; CDR3nt: TGTGCCAGCAGCCCGGGGAGACGCTCCTATAATTCACCCCTCCACTTT
abundance: .; j_gene: TRBJ1-1; v_gene: TRBV13; d_gene: TRBD1; CDR3aa: CASSFRQGGTEAFF; CDR3nt: TGTGCCAGCAGCTTCCGACAGGGCGGCACTGAAGCTTTCTTT
abundance: .; j_gene: TRBJ1-1; v_gene: TRBV5-4; d_gene: TRBD1; CDR3aa: CASSLAWGQIMNTEAFF; CDR3nt: TGTGCCAGCAGCTTGGCATGGGGACAGATTATGAACACTGAAGCTTTCTTT
abundance: once; j_gene: TRBJ2-5; v_gene: TRBV5-1; d_gene: .; CDR3aa: CASSLGGSAQGGGETQYF; CDR3nt: TGCGCCAGCAGCTTGGGAGGTTCCGCGCAGGGGGGCGGAGAGACCCAGTACTTC
abundance: .; j_gene: TRBJ1-5; v_gene: TRBV12-3/TRBV12-4; d_gene: .; CDR3aa: CASSLGQPQHF; CDR3nt: TGTGCCAGCAGTTTGGGTCAGCCCCAGCATTTT
abundance: .; j_gene: TRBJ1-4; v_gene: TRBV5-1; d_gene: TRBD1; CDR3aa: CASSSDRGALTEKLFF; CDR3nt: TGCGCCAGCAGCTCCGACAGGGGGGCGTTAACTGAAAAACTGTTTTTT
abundance: .; j_gene: TRBJ1-6; v_gene: TRBV28; d_gene: .; CDR3aa: CASSLFGDLYNSPLHF; CDR3nt: TGTGCCAGCAGTTTATTCGGTGATCTGTATAATTCACCCCTCCACTTT
abundance: few; j_gene: TRBJ2-2; v_gene: TRBV5-1; d_gene: .; CDR3aa: CASSSRSGTGELFF; CDR3nt: TGCGCCAGCAGCTCCCGTTCTGGCACCGGGGAGCTGTTTTTT
abundance: .; j_gene: TRBJ1-1; v_gene: TRBV19; d_gene: TRBD1; CDR3aa: CASSFRTGEAFF; CDR3nt: TGTGCCAGTAGTTTCAGGACAGGGGAAGCTTTCTTT
abundance: .; j_gene: TRBJ1-5; v_gene: TRBV19; d_gene: TRBD1; CDR3aa: CASSNYRTGGSGNQPQHF; CDR3nt: TGTGCCAGTAGCAATTACAGGACAGGGGGCAGTGGCAATCAGCCCCAGCATTTT
abundance: .; j_gene: TRBJ2-7; v_gene: TRBV12-3/TRBV12-4; d_gene: .; CDR3aa: CASSFSNNEQYF; CDR3nt: TGTGCCAGCAGTTTTTCTAACAACGAGCAGTACTTC
abundance: .; j_gene: TRBJ2-5; v_gene: TRBV4-2; d_gene: .; CDR3aa: CASSQDRAVQYQETQYF; CDR3nt: TGTGCCAGCAGCCAAGATAGGGCAGTTCAGTACCAAGAGACCCAGTACTTC
abundance: .; j_gene: TRBJ1-1; v_gene: TRBV7-2; d_gene: .; CDR3aa: CASSPAGLDTEAFF; CDR3nt: TGTGCCAGCAGCCCTGCAGGGTTGGACACTGAAGCTTTCTTT
abundance: .; j_gene: TRBJ1-6; v_gene: TRBV12-2; d_gene: .; CDR3aa: CASRFTADIQTGNSPLHF; CDR3nt: TGTGCAAGTCGCTTCACGGCGGACATCCAGACAGGGAATTCACCCCTCCACTTT
abundance: .; j_gene: TRBJ2-2; v_gene: TRBV6-5; d_gene: .; CDR3aa: CASSSNTGELFF; CDR3nt: TGTGCCAGCAGTTCAAACACCGGGGAGCTGTTTTTT
abundance: .; j_gene: TRBJ2-3; v_gene: TRBV14; d_gene: .; CDR3aa: CASSQEWVGDTQYF; CDR3nt: TGTGCCAGCAGCCAAGAATGGGTGGGAGATACGCAGTATTTT
abundance: .; j_gene: TRBJ2-5; v_gene: TRBV30; d_gene: .; CDR3aa: CAWSVRVRVQEVTQYF; CDR3nt: TGTGCCTGGAGTGTACGGGTCCGGGTGCAGGAGGTGACCCAGTACTTC
abundance: .; j_gene: TRBJ2-1; v_gene: TRBV10-3; d_gene: .; CDR3aa: CAISGFSVGNNEQFF; CDR3nt: TGTGCCATCAGTGGATTTAGCGTCGGGAACAATGAGCAGTTCTTC
abundance: .; j_gene: TRBJ2-2; v_gene: TRBV5-1; d_gene: .; CDR3aa: CASSPGRGEIGELFF; CDR3nt: TGCGCCAGCAGCCCGGGGAGAGGGGAAATCGGGGAGCTGTTTTTT
abundance: .; j_gene: TRBJ1-2; v_gene: TRBV4-2; d_gene: .; CDR3aa: CASSQVLKSVNYGYTF; CDR3nt: TGTGCCAGCAGCCAAGTTTTGAAGAGTGTCAACTATGGCTACACCTTC
abundance: once; j_gene: TRBJ2-1; v_gene: TRBV7-2; d_gene: TRBD2; CDR3aa: CASSLPLSGGAGEQFF; CDR3nt: TGTGCCAGCAGCTTACCCCTAAGCGGGGGGGCGGGTGAGCAGTTCTTC
abundance: .; j_gene: TRBJ2-3; v_gene: TRBV9; d_gene: .; CDR3aa: CASSVRGLNRDTQYF; CDR3nt: TGTGCCAGCAGCGTAAGGGGACTCAACAGGGATACGCAGTATTTT
abundance: .; j_gene: TRBJ2-5; v_gene: TRBV7-7; d_gene: TRBD2; CDR3aa: CASSLEKLAGGGETQYF; CDR3nt: TGTGCCAGCAGCTTAGAGAAACTAGCGGGGGGCGGCGAGACCCAGTACTTC
abundance: .; j_gene: TRBJ2-7; v_gene: TRBV11-1; d_gene: .; CDR3aa: CASSLTSRSVPEQYF; CDR3nt: TGTGCCAGCAGCTTGACATCCCGAAGCGTCCCCGAGCAGTACTTC
abundance: .; j_gene: TRBJ1-6; v_gene: TRBV18; d_gene: .; CDR3aa: CASSGNSDANSPLHF; CDR3nt: TGTGCCAGCTCAGGAAATTCGGACGCCAATTCACCCCTCCACTTT
abundance: .; j_gene: TRBJ2-7; v_gene: TRBV2; d_gene: .; CDR3aa: CASTFGEFVEQYF; CDR3nt: TGTGCCAGCACGTTCGGGGAATTCGTCGAGCAGTACTTC
abundance: .; j_gene: TRBJ1-2; v_gene: TRBV28; d_gene: .; CDR3aa: CASSLELGVFNF; CDR3nt: TGTGCCAGCAGTTTGGAATTGGGCGTTTTTAACTTC
abundance: .; j_gene: TRBJ2-7; v_gene: TRBV6-5; d_gene: .; CDR3aa: CASSYRGGLGEQYF; CDR3nt: TGTGCCAGCAGTTACAGAGGGGGTCTAGGCGAGCAGTACTTC
abundance: .; j_gene: TRBJ2-7; v_gene: TRBV12-5; d_gene: TRBD2; CDR3aa: CASGFQLAGGYEQYF; CDR3nt: TGTGCTAGTGGTTTCCAGCTAGCGGGGGGGTACGAGCAGTACTTC
abundance: .; j_gene: TRBJ2-7; v_gene: TRBV4-1; d_gene: TRBD2; CDR3aa: CASSPGLAQGYGQYF; CDR3nt: TGCGCCAGCAGCCCGGGACTAGCGCAAGGCTACGGGCAGTACTTC
abundance: .; j_gene: TRBJ1-2; v_gene: TRBV6-5; d_gene: .; CDR3aa: CATSETGRPNYGYTF; CDR3nt: TGTGCCACCTCTGAGACAGGCCGACCTAACTATGGCTACACCTTC
abundance: .; j_gene: TRBJ2-7; v_gene: TRBV6-1; d_gene: TRBD2; CDR3aa: CASSGLAGGPLGLEQYF; CDR3nt: TGTGCCAGCAGTGGACTAGCGGGGGGCCCTTTGGGACTCGAGCAGTACTTC
abundance: .; j_gene: TRBJ2-1; v_gene: TRBV12-3/TRBV12-4; d_gene: .; CDR3aa: CASGAYNEQFF; CDR3nt: TGTGCCAGCGGGGCGTACAATGAGCAGTTCTTC